This T cell receptor beta chain was identified during a study of vaccination and CD4 T cells after COVID-19. Trimming at V came to 5 bases and at J to 8 bases, leaving 3 bases not matched to a gene. The length of the CDR3 is 12 residues. Germline lookup yields CDR1 DFQATT and CDR2 SNEGSKA (reference sequence). Documented treatment: approximately 9-day PBMC culture with coronavirus spike peptide pools or control peptides (ViraFEST assay). The Oncomine TCR Beta short-read assay sequenced DNA from cultured CD4+ T cells. TCRdb reprocessed the PCR reads via MiXCR and lists one record per CDR3 protein. The sample includes around 11,000 distinct CDR3 sequences, roughly 54% of them seen just once. This clonotype appeared a few times. Antigen: not known.

The chain links TRBV20-1 to TRBJ1-4; TRBD1 matches at 9 bases. This receptor was taken from a human donor who had recovered from COVID-19. Specimen: CD4+ T cells from blood, cultured in vitro. CDR3 DNA: TGCAGTGCTGGGACAGGGTTGGAAAAACTGTTTTTT. Protein sequence: CSAGTGLEKLFF.